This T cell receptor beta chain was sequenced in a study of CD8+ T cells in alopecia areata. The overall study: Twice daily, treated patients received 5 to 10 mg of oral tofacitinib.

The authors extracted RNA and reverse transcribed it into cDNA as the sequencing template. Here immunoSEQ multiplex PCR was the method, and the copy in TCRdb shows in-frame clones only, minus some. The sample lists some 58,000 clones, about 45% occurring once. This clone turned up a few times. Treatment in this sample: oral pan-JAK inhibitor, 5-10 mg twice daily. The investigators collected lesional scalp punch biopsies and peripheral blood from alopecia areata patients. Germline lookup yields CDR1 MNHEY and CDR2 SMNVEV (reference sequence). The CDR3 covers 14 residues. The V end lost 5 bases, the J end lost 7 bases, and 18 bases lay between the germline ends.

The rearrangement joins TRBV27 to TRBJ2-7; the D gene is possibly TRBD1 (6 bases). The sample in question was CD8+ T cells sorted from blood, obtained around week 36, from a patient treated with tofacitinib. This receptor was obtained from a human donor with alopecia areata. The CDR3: CASSTYGQSLEQYF. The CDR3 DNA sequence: TGTGCCAGCAGTACCTACGGACAGTCCCTTGAGCAGTACTTC.